One and the same sample provided the 30 T cell receptor beta chains below, sequenced in a study of graft-versus-host responses after intestinal transplantation. Measured with immunoSEQ multiplex PCR; TCRdb has only the in-frame clones, and not every one. Among about 84,000 clones listed, approximately 90% were seen once. No antigen has been identified for these receptors. The sequenced sample was unstimulated CD4+ T cells sorted from spleen or lymph node cells, obtained before transplant. These receptors were taken from a human donor who was the organ donor for an intestinal transplant.

The chain recombines TRBV10-3 with TRBJ2-3; TRBD2 matches 14 bases. The CDR3 runs 17 residues. The ends lost 6 bases at V and 5 bases at J; junction bases unmatched: 10. CDR1 and CDR2 from the germline V gene are ENHRY and SYGVKD. The CDR3 DNA reads as TGTGCCATCAGACCCCGACTAGCGGGGGGGCGCTTAGATACGCAGTATTTT. Translation: CAIRPRLAGGRLDTQYF.

This chain connects TRBV11-3 to TRBJ2-7; unclear D gene. Looked up from germline, CDR1 is SGHNT and CDR2 is YENEEA. V dropped 3 bases and J dropped 5 bases, with 23 bases sitting between them. This CDR3 has 17 amino acids. The CDR3 reads CASSFTASPVFWHEQYF. The CDR3 DNA sequence: TGTGCCAGCAGCTTCACAGCCTCTCCGGTGTTTTGGCACGAGCAGTACTTC.

This clone has more than one count but fewer than ten. The rearrangement joins TRBV25-1 to TRBJ2-7; 8 bases agree with TRBD1. After removal of 4 bases from V and 5 bases from J, the junction contained 4 bases not matched to a gene. The CDR3 has 13 residues. Looked up from germline, CDR1 is MGHDK and CDR2 is SYGVNS. CDR3 residues: CASSGTGPHEQYF. The CDR3 nucleotides read TGTGCCAGCAGTGGGACAGGGCCCCACGAGCAGTACTTC.

This rearrangement joins TRBV9 to TRBJ2-7, with D possibly being TRBD1 (5 bases). Trimming took off 5 bases at V and 3 bases at J, with 6 bases between the two ends. The CDR3 extends over 11 amino acids. CDR1 is SGDLS and CDR2 is YYNGEE in the germline V gene. CDR3 nucleotide sequence: TGTGCCAGCAGTAGGGGCTACGAGCAGTACTTC. It yields the protein CASSRGYEQYF.

The rearrangement links TRBV5-1 to TRBJ1-5; no clear D gene. The CDR3 sequence is 14 residues long. Germline V gene lookup returns CDR1 SGHRS and CDR2 YFSETQ. V dropped 1 base and J dropped 2 bases, with 7 bases sitting between them. For the CDR3, the DNA is TGCGCCAGCAGCTTGAATGCGGGCAATCAGCCCCAGCATTTT. Amino acid sequence: CASSLNAGNQPQHF.

V gene TRBV7-7 combines with J gene TRBJ2-2; D is possibly TRBD1 (6 bases). The CDR3 has 15 residues. The germline V gene has CDR1 SSHAT and CDR2 FNYEAQ (reference sequence). V lost 4 bases to trimming and J lost 1 base, with 10 bases between them. CDR3 protein: CASSSTGMNTGELFF. In DNA form, the CDR3 reads TGTGCCAGCAGCTCTACAGGGATGAACACCGGGGAGCTGTTTTTT.

The chain employs TRBV10-3 and TRBJ2-2; TRBD1 agrees at 8 bases. Germline CDR1 ENHRY, CDR2 SYGVKD. The V and J ends lost 11 bases and 1 base, in that order; junction bases with no gene match: 9. This CDR3 is built from 15 residues. DNA of the CDR3: TGTGCCGCCTCCAGGACAGGGTTGAACACCGGGGAGCTGTTTTTT. Protein sequence: CAASRTGLNTGELFF.

The V call is TRBV28, the J call TRBJ2-7; D perhaps matches TRBD2 (5 bases). Trimming left V 3 bases short and J 5 bases short, with 14 bases between. The germline V gene encodes CDR1 MDHEN and CDR2 SYDVKM. The CDR3 spans 14 residues. CDR3 region: CASSFWEFSDEQYF. CDR3 bases: TGTGCCAGCAGTTTTTGGGAGTTTAGCGACGAGCAGTACTTC. The complete variable domain, with remaining parts taken from reference TRBV28 and TRBJ2-7, reads DVKVTQSSRYLVKRTGEKVFLECVQDMDHENMFWYRQDPGLGLRLIYFSYDVKMKEKGDIPEGYSVSREKKERFSLILESASTNQTSMYLCASSFWEFSDEQYFGPGTRLTVT.

This rearrangement joins TRBV30 to TRBJ2-3, with 7 bases aligning to TRBD2. Germline V CDR1 and CDR2: GTSNPN, SVGIG (reference sequence). The CDR3 runs 13 residues. The trim removed 7 bases at V and 7 bases at J, leaving 11 bases unmatched. CDR3 amino acids: CAYHLGAGHTQYF. Written as DNA, the CDR3 is TGTGCCTACCATCTAGGAGCGGGGCATACGCAGTATTTT.

The chain recombines TRBV27 with TRBJ2-1, with 11 bases identical to TRBD2. V shed 5 bases and J 6 bases; nucleotides not matched to a gene: 6. Germline lookup yields CDR1 MNHEY and CDR2 SMNVEV (reference sequence). The CDR3 extends over 15 amino acids. CDR3 DNA: TGTGCCAGCAGTGTGGGACTAGCGGTGACCAATGAGCAGTTCTTC. Translation: CASSVGLAVTNEQFF.

The rearrangement uses TRBV19 and TRBJ1-3; D might be TRBD1 (6 bases). This CDR3 is 18 amino acids long. Between the trimmed V and J ends, which lost 3 bases and 1 base, there was a span of 19 bases. The germline gives CDR1 LNHDA, CDR2 SQIVND (reference sequence). The CDR3 bases are TGTGCCAGTAGTATGCCCTCCCGGGACACTTTATCTGGAAACACCATATATTTT. Its translation is CASSMPSRDTLSGNTIYF.

The V call is TRBV5-6, the J call TRBJ2-7; 9 bases align to TRBD2. Per the germline V gene, CDR1 is SGHDT and CDR2 is YYEEEE. The CDR3 totals 14 residues. V shed 3 bases, J shed 3 bases, and the junction held 4 bases outside the gene matches. CDR3 sequence: CASSSARGGYEQYF. The CDR3 nucleotides are TGTGCCAGCAGCTCGGCGCGGGGGGGCTACGAGCAGTACTTC.

The rearrangement joins TRBV27 to TRBJ2-7; TRBD1 matches at 7 bases. The CDR3 runs to 15 residues. The ends lost 2 bases at V and 2 bases at J; junction bases unmatched: 6. In germline, CDR1 is MNHEY, CDR2 SMNVEV (reference sequence). DNA of the CDR3: TGTGCCAGCAGTTTAAGGTCAGGGGGAACCTACGAGCAGTACTTC. This translates into CASSLRSGGTYEQYF.

J is TRBJ1-5 and V is TRBV27; no reliable D call. Trimming removed 5 bases from V and 0 bases from J, with 8 bases in between. There are 14 residues in the CDR3. Germline V gene data show CDR1 as MNHEY and CDR2 as SMNVEV (reference sequence). CDR3 coding DNA: TGTGCCAGCAGTATTGAGTATAGCAATCAGCCCCAGCATTTT. Translation: CASSIEYSNQPQHF.

The chain is built from TRBV6-5 and TRBJ1-1, with TRBD1 matching 7 bases. Trimming cost V 5 bases and J 4 bases; bases outside gene matches: 4. CDR3 size: 13 residues. The germline V gene has CDR1 MNHEY and CDR2 SVGAGI. The CDR3 nucleotides read TGTGCCAGCAGTAGGACAGGCGTCACTGAAGCTTTCTTT. Translating gives CASSRTGVTEAFF.

This chain joins TRBV18 and TRBJ1-1; TRBD1 agrees at 10 bases. V shed 5 bases and J 6 bases; nucleotides not matched to a gene: 12. Germline V lookup: CDR1 KGHSH, CDR2 LQKENI. The CDR3 has 16 amino acids. CDR3 nucleotides: TGTGCCAGCTCAACAGTGACAGGGGGCGGAACTGCTGAAGCTTTCTTT. The encoded protein is CASSTVTGGGTAEAFF.

The chain is built from TRBV10-3 and TRBJ2-6; 10 bases are a match to TRBD1. V lost 5 bases, J lost 0 bases, and 13 bases stayed unmatched. Germline V gene lookup returns CDR1 ENHRY and CDR2 SYGVKD. The CDR3 consists of 20 residues. CDR3 region: CAISWGPPGQGTSGANVLTF. The CDR3 nucleotides are TGTGCCATCAGTTGGGGGCCGCCGGGACAGGGGACCTCTGGGGCCAACGTCCTGACTTTC.

V is TRBV4-2 and J is TRBJ2-3; 13 bases align to TRBD2. Germline V gene data show CDR1 as LGHNA and CDR2 as YNFKEQ. J gave up 2 bases and V 4 bases, and 15 bases lay outside the gene matches. The CDR3 covers 20 residues. CDR3 sequence reads: CASSLTSGRALSWDTDTQYF. The CDR3 DNA reads TGTGCCAGCAGCCTAACTAGCGGGAGGGCCCTAAGCTGGGACACAGATACGCAGTATTTT.

A few counts support this clone. V is TRBV30 and J is TRBJ1-1, with D possibly matching TRBD1 (5 bases). The CDR3 spans 16 residues. The V gene's germline CDR1 is GTSNPN and CDR2 SVGIG (reference sequence). V was pared by 4 bases and J by 2 bases, with 20 bases between. The CDR3 is CAWTTHDSGLNTEAFF. DNA of the CDR3: TGTGCCTGGACTACACATGACAGTGGTCTTAACACTGAAGCTTTCTTT. Based on the CDR3 plus reference TRBV30 and TRBJ1-1, the full variable domain is SQTIHQWPATLVQPVGSPLSLECTVEGTSNPNLYWYRQAAGRGLQLLFYSVGIGQISSEVPQNLSASRPQDRQFILSSKKLLLSDSGFYLCAWTTHDSGLNTEAFFGQGTRLTVV.

The chain employs TRBV4-1 and TRBJ2-5; the match to TRBD2 covers 11 bases. Losses at the gene ends were 2 bases for V and 2 bases for J; bases not matched to a gene: 10. The CDR3 has 18 residues. Looked up from germline, CDR1 is MGHRA and CDR2 is YSYEKL. CDR3 residues: CASSQRPSGGPTQETQYF. CDR3 DNA sequence: TGCGCCAGCAGCCAACGGCCTAGCGGGGGGCCGACTCAAGAGACCCAGTACTTC.

Concerning this clone itself: The sample has other DNA sequences that encode this CDR3 too. The chain uses TRBV11-2 and TRBJ2-2; no clear D. Germline loops: CDR1 SGHAT, CDR2 FQNNGV. Trimming left V 5 bases short and J 5 bases short, with 3 bases between. The CDR3 is 11 amino acids. In DNA, the CDR3 is TGTGCCAGCAGCCGTACCGGGGAGCTGTTTTTT. It translates to CASSRTGELFF.

The chain is built from TRBV5-8 and TRBJ2-3; possible D gene TRBD2, 6 bases. CDR1 and CDR2 from the germline V gene are SGHTS and YDEGEE. This CDR3 has 15 residues. Trimming took 4 bases from V and 4 from J, leaving 16 bases between them. The CDR3 region is CASSPGDRRADTQYF. The CDR3 DNA reads TGTGCCAGCAGCCCGGGGGACCGAAGGGCAGATACGCAGTATTTT.

This chain joins TRBV19 and TRBJ1-5; no clear D. The CDR3 has 17 amino acids. CDR1 and CDR2 from the germline V gene are LNHDA and SQIVND (reference sequence). The V end was cut by 4 bases, the J end by 1 base, with 17 bases between. The CDR3 coding sequence is TGTGCCAGTAGTAATTTGAGGGCAGCTTGGAGCAATCAGCCCCAGCATTTT. Protein product: CASSNLRAAWSNQPQHF.

The rearrangement joins TRBV7-2 to TRBJ1-2; TRBD1 matches at 11 bases. J was trimmed by 4 bases and V by 8 bases; bases with no gene match: 0. Looked up from germline, CDR1 is SGHTA and CDR2 is FQGNSA. The CDR3 has 12 amino acids. The CDR3 DNA follows: TGTGCCAGCGGGACAGGGGGCTATGGCTACACCTTC. Protein sequence: CASGTGGYGYTF.

The chain couples TRBV27 to TRBJ2-7; 7 nucleotides agree with TRBD1. CDR3 length: 13 residues. Looked up from germline, CDR1 is MNHEY and CDR2 is SMNVEV (reference sequence). V dropped 5 bases and J dropped 0; count of bases not matched to a gene: 1. The CDR3 sequence is CASSAGGSYEQYF. CDR3 nucleotides: TGTGCCAGCAGTGCAGGGGGCTCCTACGAGCAGTACTTC.

The J gene is TRBJ2-7, the V gene TRBV6-1; TRBD1 aligns across 8 bases. This CDR3 region has 15 residues. Germline-derived CDR1 and CDR2 are MNHNS and SASEGT. V shed 6 bases, J shed 0 bases, and the junction held 7 bases outside the gene matches. CDR3 amino acids: CASSTLGQDSYEQYF. In nucleotides, the CDR3 is TGTGCCAGCAGCACCTTGGGACAGGACTCCTACGAGCAGTACTTC.

The gene calls are TRBV10-2 and TRBJ2-3; 9 bases fit TRBD2. V dropped 6 bases and J dropped 0; count of bases not matched to a gene: 7. Germline assignment: CDR1 WSHSY and CDR2 SAAADI. The CDR3 runs 16 residues. CDR3 in DNA: TGCGCCAGCAGCTACCGACTAGCGGCTAGCACAGATACGCAGTATTTT. This translates into CASSYRLAASTDTQYF.

A few counts support this clone. The genes are TRBV5-1 and TRBJ2-2; D is possibly TRBD2 (5 bases). The CDR3 covers 13 residues. Germline V gives CDR1 SGHRS, CDR2 YFSETQ. V was clipped by 4 bases and J by 3 bases, with 7 bases between them. The CDR3 loop reads CASSGRDTGELFF. The DNA for the CDR3 is TGCGCCAGCAGCGGGAGAGACACCGGGGAGCTGTTTTTT.

This chain joins TRBV4-1 and TRBJ2-3, with 8 bases matching TRBD2. V lost 2 bases to trimming and J lost 7 bases; unmatched junction nucleotides: 5. This CDR3 has 14 residues. Germline CDR1 is MGHRA and CDR2 is YSYEKL. The CDR3 nucleotides read TGCGCCAGCAGCCAATCGGGGGGGCTAAATACGCAGTATTTT. Protein product: CASSQSGGLNTQYF.

CDR3 DNA sequence: TGTGCCAGCAGCCCCTCGGCTAGCGGGGGTACAGATACGCAGTATTTT. It encodes CASSPSASGGTDTQYF. The V gene is TRBV7-7, the J gene TRBJ2-3; 10 bases match TRBD2. This CDR3 has 16 amino acids. The V gene's germline CDR1 is SSHAT and CDR2 FNYEAQ (reference sequence). Trimming at V came to 5 bases and at J to 3 bases, leaving 8 bases not matched to a gene.